The clone carrying this T cell receptor (beta chain) was seen only a few times. As to time point: patch test 1, 2 weeks after DPC sensitization. Treatment noted: therapeutic diphenylcyclopropenone sensitization with weekly scalp DPC. The V end was cut by 5 bases, the J end by 7 bases, with 11 bases between. The CDR3 has 12 residues. These data are taken from a study of human T cells and chemical hapten exposure. TCRdb redid the calling of the RACE reads with MiXCR, one entry per CDR3 protein. Of 180,000 or so distinct CDR3 sequences listed, approximately 15% are singletons. The rearrangement links TRBV12-3 or TRBV12-4 to TRBJ1-2, with D maybe TRBD1 (5 bases). This material consisted of whole blood, taken in connection with sensitization to the hapten diphenylcyclopropenone (DPC). This clonotype originated in a woman aged 30 to 39 with alopecia areata. Some clones in this sample may be carry-over from other donors' samples. In DNA, the CDR3 is TGTGCCAGCAGTCCCCAGGGAGTTGGCTACACCTTC. Translation: CASSPQGVGYTF.